These 7 T cell receptor beta chains were sequenced from one sample in a study of cytomegalovirus exposure and HLA in healthy donors (dated by TCRdb to 2016 to 2017). Preparation of the library involved the immunoSEQ multiplex PCR assay. A mixture of 60 forward primers for TCR Vbeta segments and 13 reverse primers for TCR Jbeta segments was used in the multiplex PCR. TCRdb took over this immuneACCESS table, retaining in-frame rearrangements with V and J assigned. Such tables are incomplete; in checked studies, under half of the missing clones stem from an unresolved V gene, and the remainder is unexplained. The sample table records 150,000 to 200,000 clones; about four fifths of these occur just once. Around 6.1% of the sample rests with the top ten. Sequencing used PBMCs. The source of these receptors is a woman in her thirties in good health and CMV-seropositive.

This clone was detected once. This chain links TRBV4-3 with TRBJ2-2; D might be TRBD2 (6 bases). Germline V gene data show CDR1 as LGHNA and CDR2 as YSLEER. CDR3 length equals 12 residues. The germline V and J ends were trimmed by 8 bases and 5 bases, with 9 bases remaining between them. CDR3 protein: CASVGGTGELFF. DNA for the CDR3: TGCGCCAGCGTAGGAGGGACCGGGGAGCTGTTTTTT.

Only one count was recorded for this clone. The chain is built from TRBV19 and TRBJ1-5; 8 bases are shared with TRBD1. V lost 5 bases to trimming and J lost 3 bases; unmatched junction nucleotides: 12. This CDR3 is built from 17 residues. From germline, CDR1 is LNHDA and CDR2 SQIVND (reference sequence). Written as DNA, the CDR3 is TGTGCCAGTAGTCCCGGGACAGGCCCCCGTCCCAATCAGCCCCAGCATTTT. It yields the protein CASSPGTGPRPNQPQHF.

J is TRBJ1-2 and V is TRBV27; possibly TRBD1 for D (5 bases). There are 13 residues in the CDR3. Germline assignment: CDR1 MNHEY and CDR2 SMNVEV (reference sequence). The ends were cut back, 2 bases at V and 4 bases at J, with 8 bases in the middle. CDR3 amino acids: CASSLRQSYGYTF. The CDR3 DNA is TGTGCCAGCAGTTTACGACAGAGCTATGGCTACACCTTC.

V and J are TRBV7-9 and TRBJ2-7, with D maybe TRBD2 (6 bases). Trimming removed 0 bases at V and 7 bases at J, with 10 bases between. The CDR3 contains 13 residues. Germline V gene data show CDR1 as SEHNR and CDR2 as FQNEAQ (reference sequence). This chain's CDR3 is CASSLAVGGEQYF. In DNA, the CDR3 is TGTGCCAGCAGCTTAGCGGTTGGAGGGGAGCAGTACTTC.

This rearrangement joins TRBV28 to TRBJ2-3, with a possible D match to TRBD2 (5 bases). The ends were cut back, 3 bases at V and 1 base at J, with 14 bases in the middle. The CDR3 is 16 residues long. Germline V CDR1 and CDR2: MDHEN, SYDVKM. The CDR3 protein is CASSLTSGGRTDTQYF. The CDR3 DNA reads TGTGCCAGCAGTTTGACCAGCGGAGGACGCACAGATACGCAGTATTTT.

This chain uses TRBV4-2 with TRBJ2-3; 14 positions agree with TRBD2. V was clipped by 3 bases and J by 4 bases; unmatched bases: 6. The CDR3 is made up of 17 amino acids. Germline V gives CDR1 LGHNA, CDR2 YNFKEQ. This CDR3 reads CASSQGGGLAGADTQYF. Written as DNA, the CDR3 is TGTGCCAGCAGCCAGGGGGGGGGACTAGCGGGGGCAGATACGCAGTATTTT.

The rearrangement joins TRBV5-1 to TRBJ2-2, with 11 bases lining up with TRBD1. Germline lookup yields CDR1 SGHRS and CDR2 YFSETQ. This CDR3 spans 18 amino acids. V was clipped by 4 bases and J by 3 bases; unmatched bases: 11. The CDR3 is CASSKGQGAGWDTGELFF. As DNA, the CDR3 is TGCGCCAGCAGCAAAGGACAGGGGGCTGGATGGGACACCGGGGAGCTGTTTTTT. Full variable domain (remainder filled in from reference TRBV5-1 and TRBJ2-2): KAGVTQTPRYLIKTRGQQVTLSCSPISGHRSVSWYQQTPGQGLQFLFEYFSETQRNKGNFPGRFSGRQFSNSRSEMNVSTLELGDSALYLCASSKGQGAGWDTGELFFGEGSRLTVL.